The present T cell receptor beta chain was sequenced within a study of CD8+ T cells in alopecia areata. Sequencing templates came from extracted RNA that was reverse transcribed into cDNA. The method was immunoSEQ multiplex PCR; TCRdb's version includes in-frame clones alone and lacks a portion of them. The repertoire has over 95,000 clones, around 54% of them found once; the top ten carry around 3.4%. Treatment of the sample: oral pan-JAK inhibitor, 5-10 mg twice daily. The germline gives CDR1 MNHNY, CDR2 SVGAGI (reference sequence). The CDR3 length is 15 residues. The V segment lost 4 bases and the J segment 2 bases; nucleotides outside the gene matches: 5.

The source material was CD4+ T cells sorted from blood, sampled at week 24, from a patient treated with tofacitinib. This chain joins TRBV6-6 and TRBJ1-2; 9 bases are shared with TRBD1. The sequence derives from a human donor with alopecia areata. The DNA of the CDR3 is TGTGCCAGCAGTTCGGGACAGGGATTAAACTATGGCTACACCTTC. It yields the protein CASSSGQGLNYGYTF.